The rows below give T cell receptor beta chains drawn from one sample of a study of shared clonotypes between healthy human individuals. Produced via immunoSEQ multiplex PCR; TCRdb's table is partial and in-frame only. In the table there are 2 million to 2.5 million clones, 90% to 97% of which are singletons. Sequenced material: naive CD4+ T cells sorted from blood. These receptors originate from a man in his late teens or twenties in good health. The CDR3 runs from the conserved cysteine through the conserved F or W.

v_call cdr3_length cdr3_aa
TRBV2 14 CASSEAPGSTEAFF
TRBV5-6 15 CASSLGASGALGYTF
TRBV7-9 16 CASSGIREANTGELFF
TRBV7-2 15 CASSPRQGVSTEAFF
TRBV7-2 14 CASSPLTEGPPLHF
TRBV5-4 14 CASSLDRGSYEQYF
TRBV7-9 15 CASSSGLDGAGELFF
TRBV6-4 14 CASSVLAGGGELFF
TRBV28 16 CASSSSGEKANQPQHF
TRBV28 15 CASSTTGRATDTQYF
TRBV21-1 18 CASSSKLAKDRDAYEQYF
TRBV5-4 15 CASSPRASSYNEQFF
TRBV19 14 CASSIAPGTYEQYF
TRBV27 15 CASSSRALFRGYAFF
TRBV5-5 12 CASSKQPGELFF
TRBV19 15 CASSIDPDNYNEQFF
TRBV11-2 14 CASSPGLASARLNF
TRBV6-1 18 CASSEAGFLGRGNQPQHF
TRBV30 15 CAWNSAGSYNSPLHF
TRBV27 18 CASSLRRHSIARNYGYTF
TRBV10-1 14 CASSESYTAVEAFF
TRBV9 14 CASSPGRAPRTQYF
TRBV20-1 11 CSAGLTETQYF
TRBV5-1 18 CASSWTSGSIRGTDTQYF
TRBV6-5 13 CASSYSNRDEAFF
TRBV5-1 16 CASSQTSGHSYNEQFF
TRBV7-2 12 CASSLIRDEQYF
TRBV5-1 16 CASSLGARRPGETQYF
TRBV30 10 CAWSATVLTF
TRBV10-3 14 CAIKDRSGDYEQYF